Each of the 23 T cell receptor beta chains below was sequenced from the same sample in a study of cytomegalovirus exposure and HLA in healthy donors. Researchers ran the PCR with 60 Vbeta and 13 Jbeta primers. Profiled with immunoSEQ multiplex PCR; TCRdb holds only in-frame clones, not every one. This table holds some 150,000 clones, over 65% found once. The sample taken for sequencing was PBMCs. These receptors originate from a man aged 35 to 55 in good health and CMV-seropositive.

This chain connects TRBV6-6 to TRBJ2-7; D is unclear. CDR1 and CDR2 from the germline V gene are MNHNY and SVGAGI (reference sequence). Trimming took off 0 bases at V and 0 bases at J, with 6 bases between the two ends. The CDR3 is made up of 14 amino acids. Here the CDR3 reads CASSYSASSYEQYF. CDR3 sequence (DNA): TGTGCCAGCAGTTACTCCGCCAGCTCCTACGAGCAGTACTTC.

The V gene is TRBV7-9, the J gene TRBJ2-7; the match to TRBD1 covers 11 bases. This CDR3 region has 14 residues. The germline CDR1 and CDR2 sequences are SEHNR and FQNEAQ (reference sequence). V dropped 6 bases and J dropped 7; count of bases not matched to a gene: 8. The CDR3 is CASSWTGGTGEQYF. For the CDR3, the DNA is TGTGCCAGCAGTTGGACAGGGGGCACGGGGGAGCAGTACTTC.

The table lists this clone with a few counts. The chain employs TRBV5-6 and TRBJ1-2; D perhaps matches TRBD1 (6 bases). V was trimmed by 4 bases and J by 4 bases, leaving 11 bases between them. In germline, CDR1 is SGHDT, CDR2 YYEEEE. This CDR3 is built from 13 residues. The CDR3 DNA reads TGTGCCAGCAGCGGACAGACCTTCTATGGCTACACCTTC. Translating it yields CASSGQTFYGYTF.

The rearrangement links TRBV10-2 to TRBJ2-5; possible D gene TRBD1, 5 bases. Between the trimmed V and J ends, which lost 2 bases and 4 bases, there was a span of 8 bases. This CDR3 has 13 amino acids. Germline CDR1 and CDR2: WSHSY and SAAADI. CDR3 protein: CASSETGRETQYF. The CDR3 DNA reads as TGCGCCAGCAGTGAGACAGGACGAGAGACCCAGTACTTC.

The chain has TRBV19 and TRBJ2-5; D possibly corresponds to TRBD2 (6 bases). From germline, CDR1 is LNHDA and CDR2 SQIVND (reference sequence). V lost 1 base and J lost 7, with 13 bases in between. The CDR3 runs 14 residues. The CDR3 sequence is CASSIVGGFGTQYF. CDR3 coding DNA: TGTGCCAGTAGTATAGTTGGGGGGTTCGGGACCCAGTACTTC.

CDR3 DNA sequence: TGTGCCAGCAGTGACCCGGGACAGGGGTACGGTGAGCAGTTCTTC. It encodes CASSDPGQGYGEQFF. The chain joins TRBV25-1 to TRBJ2-1; 10 bases map to TRBD1. This CDR3 is built from 15 residues. With V trimmed by 3 bases and J by 9 bases, 8 bases remained unmatched. Germline CDR1 is MGHDK and CDR2 is SYGVNS.

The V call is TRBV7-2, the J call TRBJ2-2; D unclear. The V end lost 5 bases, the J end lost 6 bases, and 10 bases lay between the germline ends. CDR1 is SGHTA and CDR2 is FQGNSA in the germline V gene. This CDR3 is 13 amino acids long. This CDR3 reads CASSLIAPGELFF. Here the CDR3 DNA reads TGTGCCAGCAGCCTGATAGCCCCCGGGGAGCTGTTTTTT. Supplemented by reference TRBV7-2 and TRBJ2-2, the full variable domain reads GAGVSQSPSNKVTEKGKDVELRCDPISGHTALYWYRQSLGQGLEFLIYFQGNSAPDKSGLPSDRFSAERTGGSVSTLTIQRTQQEDSAVYLCASSLIAPGELFFGEGSRLTVL.

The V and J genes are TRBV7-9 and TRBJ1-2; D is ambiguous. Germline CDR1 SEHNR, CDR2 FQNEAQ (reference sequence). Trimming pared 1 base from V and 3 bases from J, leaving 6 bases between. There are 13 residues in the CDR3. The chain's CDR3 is CASSLVSDYGYTF. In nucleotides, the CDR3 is TGTGCCAGCAGCTTAGTATCTGACTATGGCTACACCTTC.

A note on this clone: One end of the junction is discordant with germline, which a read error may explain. The CDR3 DNA is TGTTCCAGCAGCCAAACGAAGGGGGCGCCCTCCTACGAGCAGTACTTC. This translates into CSSSQTKGAPSYEQYF. The chain employs TRBV7-9 and TRBJ2-7; TRBD1 matches at 7 bases. The CDR3 sequence is 16 residues long. CDR1 and CDR2 from the germline V gene are SEHNR and FQNEAQ (reference sequence).

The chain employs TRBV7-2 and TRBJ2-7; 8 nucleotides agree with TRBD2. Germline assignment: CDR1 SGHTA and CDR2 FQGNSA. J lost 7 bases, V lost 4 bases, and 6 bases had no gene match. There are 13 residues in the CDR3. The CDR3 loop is CASSSGGGAEQYF. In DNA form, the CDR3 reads TGTGCCAGCAGCTCGGGAGGGGGAGCTGAGCAGTACTTC.

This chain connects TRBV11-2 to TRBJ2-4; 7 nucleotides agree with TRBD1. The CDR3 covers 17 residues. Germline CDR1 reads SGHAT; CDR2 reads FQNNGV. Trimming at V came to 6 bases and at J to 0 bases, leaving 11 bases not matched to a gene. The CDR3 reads CASRTYGQAQAKNIQYF. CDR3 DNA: TGTGCCAGCAGAACCTACGGACAGGCCCAAGCCAAAAACATTCAGTACTTC.

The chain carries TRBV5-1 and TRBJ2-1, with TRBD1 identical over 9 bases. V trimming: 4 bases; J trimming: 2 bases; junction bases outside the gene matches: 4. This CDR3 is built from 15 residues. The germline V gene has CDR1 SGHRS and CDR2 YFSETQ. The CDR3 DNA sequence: TGCGCCAGCAGCCGACAGGGGGGGACCTACAATGAGCAGTTCTTC. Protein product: CASSRQGGTYNEQFF.

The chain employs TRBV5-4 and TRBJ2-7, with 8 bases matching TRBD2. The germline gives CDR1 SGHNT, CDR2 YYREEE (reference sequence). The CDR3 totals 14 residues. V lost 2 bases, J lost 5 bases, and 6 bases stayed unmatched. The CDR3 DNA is TGTGCCAGCAGCTTTGGCGGGAGGTCCAACGAGCAGTACTTC. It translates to CASSFGGRSNEQYF.

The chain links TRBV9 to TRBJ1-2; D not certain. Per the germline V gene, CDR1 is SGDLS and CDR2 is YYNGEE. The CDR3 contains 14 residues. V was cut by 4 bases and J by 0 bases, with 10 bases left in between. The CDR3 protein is CASSLDISNYGYTF. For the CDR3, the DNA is TGTGCCAGCAGCCTCGACATTTCTAACTATGGCTACACCTTC.

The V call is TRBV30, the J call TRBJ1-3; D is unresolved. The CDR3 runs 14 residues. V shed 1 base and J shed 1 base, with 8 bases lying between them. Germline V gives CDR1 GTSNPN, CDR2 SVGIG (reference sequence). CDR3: CAWSAGSSGNTIYF. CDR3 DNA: TGTGCCTGGAGTGCCGGGAGTTCTGGAAACACCATATATTTT.

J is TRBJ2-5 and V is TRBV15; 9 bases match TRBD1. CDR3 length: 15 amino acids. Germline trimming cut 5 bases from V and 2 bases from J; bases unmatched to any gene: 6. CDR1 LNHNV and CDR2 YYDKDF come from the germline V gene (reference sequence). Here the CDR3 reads CATSGRTGVQETQYF. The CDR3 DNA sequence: TGTGCCACCAGCGGGCGGACAGGGGTTCAAGAGACCCAGTACTTC. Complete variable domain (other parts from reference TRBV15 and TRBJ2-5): DAMVIQNPRYQVTQFGKPVTLSCSQTLNHNVMYWYQQKSSQAPKLLFHYYDKDFNNEADTPDNFQSRRPNTSFCFLDIRSPGLGDTAMYLCATSGRTGVQETQYFGPGTRLLVL.

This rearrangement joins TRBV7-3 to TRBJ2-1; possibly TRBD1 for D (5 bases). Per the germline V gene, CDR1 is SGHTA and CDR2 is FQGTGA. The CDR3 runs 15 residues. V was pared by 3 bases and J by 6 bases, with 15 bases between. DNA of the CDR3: TGTGCCAGCAGCTTGACAGTTGCGACGCGCAATGAGCAGTTCTTC. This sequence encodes CASSLTVATRNEQFF.

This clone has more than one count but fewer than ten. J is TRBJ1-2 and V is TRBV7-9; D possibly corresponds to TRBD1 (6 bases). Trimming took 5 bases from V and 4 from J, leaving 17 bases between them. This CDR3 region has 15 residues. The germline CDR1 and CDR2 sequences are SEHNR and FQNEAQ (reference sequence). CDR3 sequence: CASSQSGSGVYGYTF. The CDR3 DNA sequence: TGTGCCAGCAGCCAATCGGGATCAGGGGTCTATGGCTACACCTTC.

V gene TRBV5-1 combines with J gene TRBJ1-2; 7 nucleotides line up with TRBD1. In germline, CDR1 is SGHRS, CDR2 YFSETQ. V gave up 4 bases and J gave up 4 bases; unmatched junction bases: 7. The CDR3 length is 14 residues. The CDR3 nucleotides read TGCGCCAGCAGCAACGCCGGGACAGTCTATGGCTACACCTTC. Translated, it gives CASSNAGTVYGYTF.

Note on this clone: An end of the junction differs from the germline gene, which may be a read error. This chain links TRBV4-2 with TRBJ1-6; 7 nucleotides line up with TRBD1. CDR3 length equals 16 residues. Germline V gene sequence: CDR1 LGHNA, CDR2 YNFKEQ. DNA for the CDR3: TGTGCCAGCAGCCCTGACAGGGCGTCTCCGAATTCCCCCCTCCACTTT. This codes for CASSPDRASPNSPLHF.

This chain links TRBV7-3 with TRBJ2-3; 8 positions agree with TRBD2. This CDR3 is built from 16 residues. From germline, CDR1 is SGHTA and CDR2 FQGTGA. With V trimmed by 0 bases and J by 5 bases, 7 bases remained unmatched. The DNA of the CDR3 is TGTGCCAGCAGCTTAACGTCACTAGCGGAGCTAGATACGCAGTATTTT. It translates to CASSLTSLAELDTQYF.

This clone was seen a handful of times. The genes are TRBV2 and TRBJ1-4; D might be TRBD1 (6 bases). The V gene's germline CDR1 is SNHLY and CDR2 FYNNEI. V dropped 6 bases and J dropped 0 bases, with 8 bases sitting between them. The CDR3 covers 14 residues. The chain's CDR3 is CASRDRATNEKLFF. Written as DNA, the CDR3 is TGTGCCAGCAGGGACAGAGCAACTAATGAAAAACTGTTTTTT.

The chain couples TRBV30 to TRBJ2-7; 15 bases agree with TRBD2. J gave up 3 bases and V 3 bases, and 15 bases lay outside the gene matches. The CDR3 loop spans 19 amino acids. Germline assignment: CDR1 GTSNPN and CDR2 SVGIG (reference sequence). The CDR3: CAWRYGLAGGPTGHYEQYF. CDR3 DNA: TGTGCCTGGAGGTACGGACTAGCGGGAGGGCCCACGGGGCACTACGAGCAGTACTTC.